This T cell receptor beta chain originates from a study of blood T cell repertoires in COVID-19. Study summary: There were acute and convalescent COVID-19 samples, and they came from the United States, Italy and Spain.

The table lists this clone with a count of one. In the original processing: Reference gene primers were amplified, and this amplification served to estimate nucleated cell counts. Data came from immunoSEQ multiplex PCR; TCRdb stores just in-frame clones and leaves some out. Clonal size and the V and J genes are those of that table, whereas D and trimming came from the DNA. This table has about 60,000 clones, around 88% appearing once. CDR1 is MDHEN, CDR2 SYDVKM, per germline. The CDR3 loop spans 17 amino acids. Unmatched junction bases numbered 6, after V lost 4 bases and J lost 4 bases. This receptor was obtained from a man aged 55 to 70 with acute or convalescent COVID-19. V is TRBV28 and J is TRBJ2-4, with 14 nucleotides matching TRBD2. Sequencing used peripheral blood. The CDR3 protein is CASSSWTSGRRKNIQYF. The CDR3 DNA follows: TGTGCCAGCAGTTCTTGGACTAGCGGGAGGAGGAAAAACATTCAGTACTTC.